Listed below are T cell receptor beta chains from one sample, sequenced in a study of beta chain features in type 1 diabetes. TCRdb keeps only in-frame clones here, not all; method: immunoSEQ multiplex PCR. The table lists about 660,000 clones, around 15% of them singletons. Sequenced sample: naive CD4+ T cells from blood. The receptors were sampled from a man younger than 30 with type 1 diabetes. Both conserved end residues are part of each CDR3. Each record gives: J gene, V gene, D gene, clone size, CDR3 protein, CDR3 DNA. The D gene is left open where the match is weak. Some rows have no size entry. The others give once, few or many, or a class for an expanded clone.

TRBJ2-1,TRBV29-1,TRBD2,.,CSVRTSGLNEQFF,TGCAGCGTCAGGACTAGCGGACTCAATGAGCAGTTCTTC
TRBJ2-1,TRBV23-1,.,few,CARPPGRIPAYNEQFF,TGCGCCAGACCTCCCGGGCGGATCCCCGCCTACAATGAGCAGTTCTTC
TRBJ2-7,TRBV13,.,few,CASSIADTYEQYF,TGTGCCAGCAGCATAGCGGATACCTACGAGCAGTACTTC
TRBJ2-3,TRBV30,TRBD2,.,CAWSGLRGGITDTQYF,TGTGCCTGGAGCGGCCTTCGGGGGGGTATCACAGATACGCAGTATTTT
TRBJ2-5,TRBV9,.,.,CASSRPGSRETQYF,TGTGCCAGCAGCCGTCCGGGCTCAAGGGAGACCCAGTACTTC
TRBJ2-3,TRBV7-3,.,few,CASSPDTSTDTQYF,TGTGCCAGCAGCCCGGACACTAGCACAGATACGCAGTATTTT
TRBJ1-5,TRBV4-1,.,few,CASSQEAVWGNQPQHF,TGCGCCAGCAGCCAAGAAGCCGTTTGGGGCAATCAGCCCCAGCATTTT
TRBJ2-6,TRBV7-3,.,few,CASSSPLSGANVLTF,TGTGCCAGCAGCTCCCCTCTCTCTGGGGCCAACGTCCTGACTTTC
TRBJ2-1,TRBV30,.,.,CAWGGLPHNEQFF,TGTGCCTGGGGGGGACTCCCACACAATGAGCAGTTCTTC
TRBJ1-5,TRBV9,.,.,CASSSHEGQPQHF,TGTGCCAGCAGCTCTCACGAGGGTCAGCCCCAGCATTTT
TRBJ2-3,TRBV10-3,TRBD1,.,CATGLTTGAGDTQYF,TGTGCCACCGGACTTACGACAGGGGCAGGAGATACGCAGTATTTT
TRBJ2-3,TRBV4-2,.,.,CASSQVWGTSAADTQYF,TGTGCCAGCAGCCAAGTGTGGGGCACCTCGGCAGCAGATACGCAGTATTTT
TRBJ1-6,TRBV18,.,.,CASSLSGVVDSPLHF,TGTGCCAGCTCACTGTCCGGGGTGGTTGATTCACCCCTCCACTTT
TRBJ2-6,TRBV5-1,.,.,CASSLQGANVLTF,TGCGCCAGCAGCTTGCAAGGGGCCAACGTCCTGACTTTC
TRBJ2-3,TRBV7-9,TRBD2,.,CASSLRGRKGTDTQYF,TGTGCCAGCAGCTTACGCGGGAGGAAGGGCACAGATACGCAGTATTTT
TRBJ2-1,TRBV30,.,few,CAVADWSSYNEQFF,TGTGCCGTGGCGGATTGGAGCTCCTACAATGAGCAGTTCTTC
TRBJ1-5,TRBV5-4,TRBD1,few,CASSMGQESNQPQHF,TGTGCCAGCAGCATGGGACAGGAAAGCAATCAGCCCCAGCATTTT
TRBJ1-1,TRBV27,.,.,CASSSSRNTEAFF,TGTGCCAGCAGTTCGAGCCGGAACACTGAAGCTTTCTTT